This TCR beta chain stems from a study of T cells after yellow fever vaccination. Across the whole study: Each low-cell-number fraction was prepared by means of SMART-Seq v4 Ultra Low Input.

Trimming took off 3 bases at V and 5 bases at J, with 10 bases between the two ends. The CDR3 has 13 amino acids. Germline V gene data show CDR1 as SGHTA and CDR2 as FQGNSA. This clonotype was seen a few times. MiXCR was run by TCRdb on the 5' RACE reads, yielding one entry per CDR3 protein. The data hold 300,000 to 400,000 distinct CDR3 sequences, with 8.5% to 9% observed a single time. Sequences were derived from PBMCs, sampled on the day of the first yellow fever vaccination. V and J are TRBV7-2 and TRBJ1-2; no firm D call. The receptor comes from a man between 18 and 29 years old who received the YFV17D yellow fever vaccine. The CDR3: CASSFYTDYGYTF. The CDR3 DNA reads as TGTGCCAGCAGCTTTTATACAGATTATGGCTACACCTTC.